Below, one T cell receptor beta chain is given with its context. Germline V gene lookup returns CDR1 MNHEY and CDR2 SMNVEV (reference sequence). After removal of 5 bases from V and 8 bases from J, the junction contained 18 bases not matched to a gene. CDR3 length: 17 residues. These data are taken from a study of blood T cell repertoires in COVID-19. Study at large: There were acute and convalescent COVID-19 samples, and they came from the United States, Italy and Spain.

Per the original methods: It was from reference gene primer amplification that nucleated cell counts were estimated. TCRdb's table, derived via immunoSEQ multiplex PCR, lists solely in-frame clones and lacks some. V and J calls and clone size are copied from that table; D and trimming were computed from the DNA. Counted here are a few hundred thousand clones, about 91% occurring once; the ten biggest clones make up 5% to 6.5%. The specimen sequenced was peripheral blood. This rearrangement joins TRBV27 to TRBJ2-3; 8 nucleotides align to TRBD2. The receptor was isolated from a woman aged 25 to 39 with COVID-19, enrolled during active disease. The CDR3 here is CASSELLSGSVKFTQYF. The CDR3, as DNA: TGTGCCAGCAGTGAACTTCTAAGCGGGAGCGTCAAGTTTACGCAGTATTTT.